Listed below are T cell receptor beta chains from one sample, sequenced in a study of blood T cell repertoires in COVID-19. The table came from immunoSEQ multiplex PCR; TCRdb's copy has only in-frame clones and leaves some out. The sample lists about 260,000 clones, around nine tenths occurring once. Specimen: peripheral blood. These receptors were collected from a man aged 35-49 years who had recovered from COVID-19. The CDR3 runs from the conserved cysteine through the conserved F or W. The order of the fields is J gene, D gene, V gene, clone size, CDR3 DNA, CDR3 protein. The D gene is left open where the match is weak. Clone size is not always given. Where it is, it says once, few, many or a class for expanded clones.

TRBJ1-2	.	TRBV5-1	.	TGCGCCAGCAGCCGGCCAGGTGGGGGCCACTATGGCTACACCTTC	CASSRPGGGHYGYTF
TRBJ1-2	TRBD1	TRBV5-1	.	TGCGCCAGCAGCTTGGAAAGGGGGCCGAACTATGGCTACACCTTC	CASSLERGPNYGYTF
TRBJ2-1	TRBD2	TRBV5-1	once	TGCGCCAGCAGCTCGTTAGCGGGAGGGGAGGGTGAGCAGTTCTTC	CASSSLAGGEGEQFF
TRBJ2-1	.	TRBV5-4	.	TGTGCCAGCAGCTTGGTAGCGGTTTCCTACAATGAGCAGTTCTTC	CASSLVAVSYNEQFF
TRBJ2-2	.	TRBV5-1	.	TGCGCCAGCAAAGGAGGGAACACCGGGGAGCTGTTTTTT	CASKGGNTGELFF
TRBJ2-5	.	TRBV18	few	TGTGCCAGCTCACCCGAGAAGACCCAGTACTTC	CASSPEKTQYF
TRBJ2-3	TRBD2	TRBV7-9	.	TGTGCCAGCAGCTCCCCGCTCCAATTCAGCGGGAGGGCCACAGATACGCAGTATTTT	CASSSPLQFSGRATDTQYF
TRBJ1-5	.	TRBV5-4	.	TGTGCCAGCAGCTTGGGGGGGCCTAATCAGCCCCAGCATTTT	CASSLGGPNQPQHF
TRBJ1-1	.	TRBV15	.	TGTGCCACCAGCAGAGTCAGGGTGAACACTGAAGCTTTCTTT	CATSRVRVNTEAFF
TRBJ2-2	TRBD2	TRBV11-3	.	TGTGCCAGCAGCTTAGGACTAGCGGGAGCTGTCGGGGAGCTGTTTTTT	CASSLGLAGAVGELFF
TRBJ2-5	.	TRBV5-7	.	TGTGCCAGCAGCCCTCCTGTGGCTAGAGAGACCCAGTACTTC	CASSPPVARETQYF
TRBJ1-5	.	TRBV6-2/TRBV6-3	.	TGTGCCAGCAGTCGCCAGAATCAGCCCCAGCATTTT	CASSRQNQPQHF
TRBJ2-7	TRBD1	TRBV9	.	TGTGCCAGCAGCGTAGGTTGGGGACAGGGCATGGGGCAGTACTTC	CASSVGWGQGMGQYF
TRBJ2-1	TRBD2	TRBV4-1	.	TGCGCCAGCAGCCTGAGAGCTAGCGGGGCTTCCTACAATGAGCAGTTCTTC	CASSLRASGASYNEQFF
TRBJ2-1	.	TRBV30	few	TGTGCCTGGAACTCTGTGCTAGCGAGGAATGAGCAGTTCTTC	CAWNSVLARNEQFF
TRBJ1-1	.	TRBV9	.	TGTGCCAGCAGCGTAGGGACGGGGGGGGCTGAAGCTTTCTTT	CASSVGTGGAEAFF
TRBJ2-7	.	TRBV19	.	TGTGCCACCCAGGACAGCTCCTACGAGCAGTACTTC	CATQDSSYEQYF
TRBJ2-2	TRBD2	TRBV30	.	TGTGCCTGGAGTCCGAGCGGGGGGTCAAGTACCGGGGAGCTGTTTTTT	CAWSPSGGSSTGELFF
TRBJ2-3	.	TRBV5-8	.	TGTGCCAGCAGCAGTCGCAGGACAGATACGCAGTATTTT	CASSSRRTDTQYF
TRBJ1-2	.	TRBV7-9	.	TGTGCCAGCAGCTTAGGGTCGGGGAACTATGGCTACACCTTC	CASSLGSGNYGYTF
TRBJ1-4	.	TRBV9	.	TGTGCCAGCAGCGTAGCAGGAAGAACTAATGAAAAACTGTTTTTT	CASSVAGRTNEKLFF
TRBJ2-2	TRBD1	TRBV10-1	.	TGCGCCAGCAGTGATGGGACAGGACGTGGTTGGGAGCTGTTTTTT	CASSDGTGRGWELFF
TRBJ1-4	TRBD1	TRBV7-9	.	TGTGCCAGCACCCGTGGAGGACAGGGTGGAAGTGAAAAACTGTTTTTT	CASTRGGQGGSEKLFF
TRBJ2-4	TRBD1	TRBV7-2	.	TGTGCCAGCAGCTTATGGGCTGGAGGGACAGGCCCTAAAAACATTCAGTACTTC	CASSLWAGGTGPKNIQYF
TRBJ2-1	TRBD2	TRBV27	.	TGTGCCAGCAGTCCAACTAGCGGGCGGATATACAATGAGCAGTTCTTC	CASSPTSGRIYNEQFF
TRBJ1-2	.	TRBV29-1	.	TGCAGCGTTGCACATACAGGGTTCGACTATGGCTACACCTTC	CSVAHTGFDYGYTF
TRBJ2-3	TRBD2	TRBV10-1	.	TGCGCCAGCAACCCTAGCGGGGTCACAGATACGCAGTATTTT	CASNPSGVTDTQYF
TRBJ1-2	TRBD1	TRBV3-1/TRBV3-2	.	TGTGCCAGCAGGCGGGACAGGAAAAAGGAGGACTATGGCTACACCTTC	CASRRDRKKEDYGYTF
TRBJ2-7	.	TRBV29-1	.	TGCAGCGTTGGTCAACGGTTCTCCTACGAGCAGTACTTC	CSVGQRFSYEQYF
TRBJ1-3	TRBD1	TRBV29-1	.	TGCAGCGTTGAAGACAGGGGGTCTGGAAACACCATATATTTT	CSVEDRGSGNTIYF
TRBJ2-2	.	TRBV7-6	.	TGTGCCAGCAGCTTAGGGACAGCCACGAGCACCGGGGAGCTGTTTTTT	CASSLGTATSTGELFF
TRBJ2-3	TRBD2	TRBV5-4	.	TGTGCCAGCAGCTTGGTGGGCCTAGCGGGGTCCTATGATACGCAGTATTTT	CASSLVGLAGSYDTQYF
TRBJ2-2	.	TRBV6-5	.	TGTGCCAGCACTCGGGGGAACACCGGGGAGCTGTTTTTT	CASTRGNTGELFF
TRBJ2-7	TRBD1	TRBV27	.	TGTGCCAGCAGCCCTTCGGGACAGATCTACGAGCAGTACTTC	CASSPSGQIYEQYF
TRBJ2-2	.	TRBV11-2	.	TGTGCCAGCAGCCACGGGGTGGCGAACACCGGGGAGCTGTTTTTT	CASSHGVANTGELFF
TRBJ1-4	.	TRBV21-1	.	TGTGCCAGCAGCTCCTCGACAGTCCCAAATGAAAAACTGTTTTTT	CASSSSTVPNEKLFF
TRBJ2-3	TRBD2	TRBV5-1	.	TGCGCCAGCAGCCTCGGACTAGCGGGGACAGATACGCAGTATTTT	CASSLGLAGTDTQYF
TRBJ1-3	.	TRBV5-8	.	TGTGCCAGCAGCTTGGGGGGCGTTGGAAACACCATATATTTT	CASSLGGVGNTIYF
TRBJ2-2	TRBD2	TRBV9	.	TGTGCCAGCAGCCGGGGAGGGCCGAACACCGGGGAGCTGTTTTTT	CASSRGGPNTGELFF
TRBJ1-3	.	TRBV7-2	.	TGTGCCAGCAGCTTACAGGGCTCTGGAAACACCATATATTTT	CASSLQGSGNTIYF
TRBJ2-3	TRBD2	TRBV18	.	TGTGCCAGCTCACCACTCCCGGGGGGGCCGGATACGCAGTATTTT	CASSPLPGGPDTQYF
TRBJ2-3	TRBD2	TRBV9	once	TGTGCCAGCAGCCCCGGGACTAGCGGAACAGATACGCAGTATTTT	CASSPGTSGTDTQYF
TRBJ2-2	.	TRBV7-2	.	TGTGCCAGCAGCTTAGCGGGGAGACGTGTAGGCGGGGAGCTGTTTTTT	CASSLAGRRVGGELFF
TRBJ2-7	TRBD2	TRBV4-1	once	TGCGCCAGCAGCCCCTCAGGACGCGGGAGGGGAATATACGAGCAGTACTTC	CASSPSGRGRGIYEQYF
TRBJ2-7	.	TRBV2	.	TGTGCCAGCAGTGCTTACGAGCAGTACTTC	CASSAYEQYF
TRBJ2-1	.	TRBV7-9	.	TGTGCCAGCAGCCCGCCGGGAGCGTATTTTGATGAGCAGTTCTTC	CASSPPGAYFDEQFF
TRBJ2-6	.	TRBV11-2	.	TGTGCCAGCAGCTTAGATTCGGTAGGACAGACCATCTCTGGGGCCAACGTCCTGACTTTC	CASSLDSVGQTISGANVLTF
TRBJ1-2	.	TRBV11-2	.	TGTGCCAGCAGCTTAGATTCGGTCGGAGGCTATGGCTACACCTTC	CASSLDSVGGYGYTF
TRBJ2-7	TRBD2	TRBV10-3	few	TGTGCCATCAGTGAAGTAGCGGGGGGGCCTAGCTACGAGCAGTACTTC	CAISEVAGGPSYEQYF
TRBJ2-5	TRBD2	TRBV4-3	.	TGCGCCAGCAGCTTGACTTGGGCGGGGGGCGGTTCCCAGTACTTC	CASSLTWAGGGSQYF
TRBJ2-1	TRBD2	TRBV27	.	TGTGCCAGCAGTCTGGCTAGCGGGGTCGTAAATGAGCAGTTCTTC	CASSLASGVVNEQFF
TRBJ1-2	.	TRBV5-6	.	TGTGCCAGCAGCTTGTCGGGGAACTATGGCTACACCTTC	CASSLSGNYGYTF
TRBJ1-2	.	TRBV7-2	.	TGTGCCAGCAGCTCAGCCGTATACTATGGCTACACCTTC	CASSSAVYYGYTF
TRBJ1-2	TRBD1	TRBV7-2	.	TGTGCCAGCAGTTCGCCTACAGGGGCTGGCTACACCTTC	CASSSPTGAGYTF
TRBJ2-1	TRBD1	TRBV6-5	.	TGTGCCAGCAGTTTAGACAGGGGGCGGAATGAGCAGTTCTTC	CASSLDRGRNEQFF
TRBJ2-3	.	TRBV6-5	.	TGTGCCAGCAGTTACTCGGTGGACTCACATACGCAGTATTTT	CASSYSVDSHTQYF
TRBJ2-5	TRBD2	TRBV30	.	TGTGCCTGGAGTGTAGCGGGAGGGCAGCAAGAGACCCAGTACTTC	CAWSVAGGQQETQYF
TRBJ1-2	TRBD1	TRBV5-6	once	TGTGCCAGCAGCTCCCGCAGGGGACAGGGCTACACCTTC	CASSSRRGQGYTF
TRBJ2-4	TRBD1	TRBV10-2	once	TGCGCCAGCAGCCTAGGGACAGGGCTAAACATTCAGTACTTC	CASSLGTGLNIQYF
TRBJ1-2	.	TRBV5-1	.	TGCGCCAGCAGCCCGACATCTCGGTCTGACTATGGCTACACCTTC	CASSPTSRSDYGYTF